This T cell receptor (beta chain) originates from a study of blood T cell repertoires in COVID-19 (dated by TCRdb to between 2020 and 2021). Broadly, across the study: The collaborator samples originated in the United States, Italy and Spain and spanned the acute and convalescent phases of COVID-19. Subjects who had been exposed to COVID-19, were actively infected with it, or had recovered from it provided the deeply sampled blood TCRbeta repertoires that made up the dataset. The repertoires were released in a freely available public database meant as a resource for research on the immune response to SARS-CoV-2. Samples came from the ongoing ImmuneRACE study (first 160 participants) plus 1,254 subjects from 6 global collaborators. The material from the prospective study consisted of cDNA or gDNA derived from T cells, B-cell-depleted T cells, or PBMCs. Where HLA class I and class II types were available, the types were taken from metadata supplied by the sample provider, not from assay-based typing. Sample metadata almost always included a de-identified subject ID, COVID-19 status, age in years and sex. On the study overall, not on this receptor specifically: How much clinical and demographic metadata was included differed by source and by participant, and the metadata was provided uncurated.

Concerning this clone itself: What this receptor recognizes is not known. Base qualities were left out, and no much larger clone turns up one base away.

The immunoSEQ Assay, a bias-controlled multiplex PCR, was used to amplify TCRbeta CDR3 regions from genomic DNA. In the paper's pipeline: Nucleated cell counts per sample were estimated from amplification of reference gene primers within the assay. To quantify the absolute abundance of each unique TCRbeta CDR3 rearrangement, sequence reads were collapsed and filtered. For each sample, productive Simpson clonality was calculated by taking the square root of Simpson's diversity index across productive rearrangements. As stored in TCRdb, this immuneACCESS dataset retains in-frame rearrangements with V and J assigned. A fraction of the clones does not appear; measured against another copy, unresolved V genes explain less than half of the discrepancy, and the remainder lacks a known reason. The V and J calls and clone size were taken over from that table, and D and trimming were inferred from the DNA. This sample has tens of thousands of clones in its table, and about 95% of those were observed once. Around 4.7% of the sample lies in the top ten.

Collaborating institutions collected whole blood in K2EDTA tubes following their own protocols. Collaborator samples were shipped for TCRbeta analysis as frozen whole blood, isolated PBMCs, or DNA extracted from either sample type. Its CDR3 holds 14 amino acids, cysteine through phenylalanine. This entry keeps only the CDR3 DNA: 42 bases, framed from base 1. Here V drops 2 bases and J drops 10 bases, and the junction holds 8 bases not matched to any gene. Based on the germline V gene, the CDR1 and CDR2 sequences are SGHRS and YFSETQ. This receptor was identified in a human donor with active COVID-19. The donor label of this sample is uncertain. The sample was peripheral blood. Recombination connected TRBV5-1 to TRBJ2-2, and 7 junction bases match TRBD1. The nucleotide sequence reads TGCGCCAGCAGCTTCCTGACAGGGCCGGAGGAGCTGTTTTTT. It translates as CASSFLTGPEELFF.